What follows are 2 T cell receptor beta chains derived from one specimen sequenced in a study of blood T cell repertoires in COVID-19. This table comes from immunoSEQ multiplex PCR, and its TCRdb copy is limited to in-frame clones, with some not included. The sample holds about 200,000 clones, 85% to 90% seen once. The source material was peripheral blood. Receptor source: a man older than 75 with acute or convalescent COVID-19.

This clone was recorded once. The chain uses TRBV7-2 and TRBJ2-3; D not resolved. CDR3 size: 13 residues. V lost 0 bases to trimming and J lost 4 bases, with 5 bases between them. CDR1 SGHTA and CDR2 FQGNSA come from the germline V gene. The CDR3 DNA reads TGTGCCAGCAGCTTAGCGAGGTCAGATACGCAGTATTTT. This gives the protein CASSLARSDTQYF.

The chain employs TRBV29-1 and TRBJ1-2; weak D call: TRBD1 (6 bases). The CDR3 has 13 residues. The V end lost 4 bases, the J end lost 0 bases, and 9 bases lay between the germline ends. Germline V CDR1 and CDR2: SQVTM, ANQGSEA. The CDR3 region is CSVGTEANYGYTF. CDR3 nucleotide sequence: TGCAGCGTTGGGACAGAAGCTAACTATGGCTACACCTTC.